This is a list of T cell receptor beta chains from one sample in a study of blood T cell repertoires in COVID-19. Profiling relied on immunoSEQ multiplex PCR, and the TCRdb table lists in-frame clones only, not all of them. The data hold 200,000 to 250,000 clones, with roughly 80% observed a single time. The sequenced sample consisted of peripheral blood. The receptors originated from an elderly woman with acute or convalescent COVID-19. Both conserved end residues are part of each CDR3. Each record gives: V gene, clone size, D gene, J gene, CDR3 DNA, CDR3 protein. The D gene is left open where the match is weak. Size is omitted from some rows. Given values are once, few, many or a class for expanded clones.

>TRBV5-8|-|-|TRBJ2-1
TGTGCCAGCAGCTTGGAGACGGGGTACAATGAGCAGTTCTTC
CASSLETGYNEQFF
>TRBV3-1/TRBV3-2|-|-|TRBJ1-3
TGTGCCAGCAGCCAGGCGGGCGCTTCTCTCTCTGGAAACACCATATATTTT
CASSQAGASLSGNTIYF
>TRBV18|few|TRBD1|TRBJ1-1
TGTGCCAGCTCAGAACAGGGGGAGTTCGGAACTTGGGCTTTCTTT
CASSEQGEFGTWAFF
>TRBV9|-|TRBD1|TRBJ1-2
TGTGCCAGCAGCCAACTACAGGGGGGCGTCGGCGGCTACACCTTC
CASSQLQGGVGGYTF
>TRBV5-1|-|TRBD1|TRBJ1-1
TGCGCCAGCAGCCTAGATCTACAGGGGGATGGAACTGAAGCTTTCTTT
CASSLDLQGDGTEAFF
>TRBV10-3|-|TRBD1|TRBJ1-3
TGTGCCATCAGTGTAGGGACAGTTAACTCTGGAAACACCATATATTTT
CAISVGTVNSGNTIYF
>TRBV30|-|-|TRBJ1-6
TGTGCCTTTACGGGAACCTCCTATAATTCACCCCTCCACTTT
CAFTGTSYNSPLHF
>TRBV30|-|-|TRBJ1-4
TGTGCCGCTTCGGCGGGGGGTAGTGAAAAACTGTTTTTT
CAASAGGSEKLFF
>TRBV27|-|-|TRBJ1-5
TGTGCCAGCAGTTCAATTACAGGGAGAGGCAATCAGCCCCAGCATTTT
CASSSITGRGNQPQHF
>TRBV3-1/TRBV3-2|-|TRBD2|TRBJ2-1
TGTGCCAGCAGCCAAGAGTGGACTAGCGGGGGGTACAATGAGCAGTTCTTC
CASSQEWTSGGYNEQFF
>TRBV7-2|-|-|TRBJ2-3
TGTGCCAGCAGTCGCCGAGGGGGTGTCACCACAGATACGCAGTATTTT
CASSRRGGVTTDTQYF
>TRBV10-1|few|TRBD1|TRBJ1-1
TGCGCCAGCAGCCGGGACAGGGACCTATGGACTGAAGCTTTCTTT
CASSRDRDLWTEAFF
>TRBV6-6|-|TRBD1|TRBJ1-2
TGTGCCAGCAGGAGGGGACAGGGGGCGTATGGCTACACCTTC
CASRRGQGAYGYTF
>TRBV19|-|-|TRBJ2-3
TGTGCCAGTAGTATAGTCCTTCAGGGGTCCGATACGCAGTATTTT
CASSIVLQGSDTQYF
>TRBV19|few|-|TRBJ1-1
TGTGCCAGTAGAACCAATTTCGGGGGGAACACTGAAGCTTTCTTT
CASRTNFGGNTEAFF
>TRBV4-1|-|-|TRBJ2-6
TGCGCCAGCAGCCAAGATAGGCTAGCTGGGGCCAACGTCCTGACTTTC
CASSQDRLAGANVLTF
>TRBV6-2/TRBV6-3|-|-|TRBJ2-1
TGTGCCAGCAGTTACACTGGCTACAATGAGCAGTTCTTC
CASSYTGYNEQFF
>TRBV7-6|few|-|TRBJ2-1
TGTGCCAGCAGCCCCCTAAGTGGGAGCTCCTACAATGAGCAGTTCTTC
CASSPLSGSSYNEQFF
>TRBV6-5|-|-|TRBJ1-1
TGTGCCAGCAGCCTCGGGACACAAGCTTTCTTT
CASSLGTQAFF
>TRBV3-1/TRBV3-2|-|-|TRBJ1-2
TGTGCCAGCAGCCAAGATCCTGGCCACCCCTATGGCTACACCTTC
CASSQDPGHPYGYTF
>TRBV6-6|few|TRBD1|TRBJ1-1
TGTGCCAGCTGGGGACAGGGGAAAGCTTTCTTT
CASWGQGKAFF
>TRBV21-1|-|-|TRBJ2-1
TGTGCCAGCAGCAAGTCCTACAGGGGTGGGTTGGACAATGAGCAGTTCTTC
CASSKSYRGGLDNEQFF
>TRBV9|-|-|TRBJ2-1
TGTGCCAGCAGCGTAGTAACTGGGCTAAATGAGCAGTTCTTC
CASSVVTGLNEQFF
>TRBV2|-|TRBD1|TRBJ1-5
TGTGCCAGCAGTGAGGGACAGGGGCATCAGCCCCAGCATTTT
CASSEGQGHQPQHF
>TRBV4-3|-|-|TRBJ2-5
TGCGCCAGCAGCCAAGCGGGGGTCCAAGAGACCCAGTACTTC
CASSQAGVQETQYF
>TRBV4-3|-|TRBD1|TRBJ1-5
TGCGCCAGCAGCCCCGGACAGGGCACGGGAGGAGCCCAGCATTTT
CASSPGQGTGGAQHF
>TRBV2|-|TRBD1|TRBJ1-6
TGTGCCAGCAGCTCCGACAGGGGGCATAATTCACCCCTCCACTTT
CASSSDRGHNSPLHF
>TRBV25-1|-|-|TRBJ1-3
TGTGCCAGCAGTAGAGGCAGCTCTGGAAACACCATATATTTT
CASSRGSSGNTIYF
>TRBV30|-|-|TRBJ1-5
TGTGCCTGGAGTGCTGGAGGGGACCAGCCCCAGCATTTT
CAWSAGGDQPQHF
>TRBV2|-|-|TRBJ1-6
TGTGCCAGCAGTGCCAGGGCTTATAATTCACCCCTCCACTTT
CASSARAYNSPLHF
>TRBV19|-|-|TRBJ1-1
TGTGCCAGTAGGGGGACACCGGAACCTGAAGCTTTCTTT
CASRGTPEPEAFF
>TRBV19|-|-|TRBJ1-1
TGTGCCAGTAGTCCCGGGGACACTGAAGCTTTCTTT
CASSPGDTEAFF
>TRBV5-6|-|-|TRBJ2-5
TGTGCCAGCAGCTTGGCAGGGTCCCCCGAGACCCAGTACTTC
CASSLAGSPETQYF
>TRBV5-4|-|-|TRBJ2-5
TGTGCCAGCAGCCCCCGGCAGCGGGTCCAAGAGACCCAGTACTTC
CASSPRQRVQETQYF
>TRBV30|-|-|TRBJ2-2
TGTGCCTGGAGGGTAGGGGGGGGGAGGACCGGGGAGCTGTTTTTT
CAWRVGGGRTGELFF
>TRBV7-3|-|-|TRBJ1-3
TGTGCCAGCACGTTCCCCGGGGACTTCACTGGAAACACCATATATTTT
CASTFPGDFTGNTIYF
>TRBV30|-|-|TRBJ1-2
TGTGCCTCCAGTGGAGATAACTATGGCTACACCTTC
CASSGDNYGYTF
>TRBV6-1|few|TRBD2|TRBJ2-2
TGTGCCAGCAGTGGAGCGGGGCGGCACACCGGGGAGCTGTTTTTT
CASSGAGRHTGELFF
>TRBV27|-|TRBD2|TRBJ2-7
TGTGCCAGCAGTTATAGCGGGAGGACCGGCTACGAGCAGTACTTC
CASSYSGRTGYEQYF
>TRBV9|-|TRBD2|TRBJ2-3
TGTGCCAGCAGCGTAGAGCCCTGGGGGGGTCCCACAGATACGCAGTATTTT
CASSVEPWGGPTDTQYF
>TRBV18|once|-|TRBJ1-2
TGTGCCAGCTCACCACGCCAGGAAAGCTATGGCTACACCTTC
CASSPRQESYGYTF
>TRBV6-1|once|TRBD1|TRBJ1-5
TGTGCCAGCAGTGAAGCTACAGGGGGCAATCAGCCCCAGCATTTT
CASSEATGGNQPQHF
>TRBV10-2|-|TRBD2|TRBJ2-7
TGCGCCAGCCGGGAGGTAGCGGGACCATCCTACGAGCAGTACTTC
CASREVAGPSYEQYF
>TRBV18|-|-|TRBJ1-1
TGTGCCAGCTCACCGGAACTACAGGGTCGCACTGAAGCTTTCTTT
CASSPELQGRTEAFF
>TRBV18|many|TRBD1|TRBJ1-6
TGTGCCAGCTCACCAGGAGTCCAGGGGGAACAAGATAATTCACCCCTCCACTTT
CASSPGVQGEQDNSPLHF
>TRBV3-1/TRBV3-2|-|TRBD1|TRBJ1-3
TGTGCCAGCAGCTCACAGGGGGGTAGAAACACCATATATTTT
CASSSQGGRNTIYF